Each of the 7 T cell receptor beta chains below was sequenced from the same sample in a study of CD8+CD57+ T cells in acquired aplastic anemia. Sequencing was done on patients that had shown CD8+CD57+ cell expansion by flow cytometry. The study profiled TCR beta VDJ and CDR3 using genomic DNA as template. TCRdb re-analysed the reads in MiXCR, keeping a single row per CDR3 protein. The table lists about 200,000 distinct CDR3 sequences, under 55% of them singletons. Material for sequencing was sorted CD4+, CD8+, or CD8+CD57+ T cells (not recorded which) from PBMCs. The receptors originated from a human donor with aplastic anemia.

The CDR3 loop is CASSTSASGVYEQYF. As DNA, the CDR3 is TGTGCCAGTAGTACATCAGCTAGCGGGGTCTACGAGCAGTACTTC. The V gene is TRBV19, the J gene TRBJ2-7; 9 positions match TRBD2. Germline-derived CDR1 and CDR2 are LNHDA and SQIVND (reference sequence). The CDR3 covers 15 residues. The V gene end was trimmed by 4 bases and the J gene end by 3 bases; junction bases not matched to a gene: 7.

There are many counts of this clonotype. This chain joins TRBV10-1 and TRBJ2-7, with D perhaps being TRBD1 or TRBD2 (6 bases each). Trimming shortened V by 6 bases and J by 0 bases, and 12 bases separated the two germline ends. Germline V gene data show CDR1 as WNHNN and CDR2 as SYGVQD (reference sequence). CDR3 size: 14 residues. Here the CDR3 reads CASSNSGASYEQYF. In DNA, the CDR3 is TGCGCCAGCAGCAATTCGGGGGCCTCCTACGAGCAGTACTTC.

The chain is built from TRBV19 and TRBJ1-5; 9 bases are shared with TRBD1. V lost 5 bases and J lost 3; bases outside the gene matches: 8. CDR1 and CDR2 from the germline V gene are LNHDA and SQIVND (reference sequence). CDR3 length equals 16 residues. CDR3 bases: TGTGCCAGTAGTGGTACCGGGACAGGGTTCAATCAGCCCCAGCATTTT. Protein sequence: CASSGTGTGFNQPQHF.

This chain uses TRBV11-1 with TRBJ2-7, with D maybe TRBD1 (6 bases). The CDR3 sequence is 14 residues long. The germline gives CDR1 SGHAT, CDR2 FQDESV (reference sequence). Trimming pared 1 base from V and 3 bases from J, leaving 10 bases between. The CDR3 sequence is CASSLGDNRYEQYF. CDR3 in DNA: TGTGCCAGCAGCTTAGGGGACAATCGCTACGAGCAGTACTTC.

In its sample, this clonotype was seen many times. The rearrangement uses TRBV7-3 and TRBJ1-2; D remains ambiguous. CDR1 SGHTA and CDR2 FQGTGA come from the germline V gene. The CDR3 totals 13 residues. Trimming stripped 5 bases from V and 8 bases from J, with 15 bases between. CDR3 nucleotides: TGTGCCAGCAGCCCGGCGGGTGGCGCAGGCTACACCTTC. Translation: CASSPAGGAGYTF.

V and J are TRBV11-3 and TRBJ1-1; no firm D call. Germline V gene data show CDR1 as SGHNT and CDR2 as YENEEA. V lost 1 base and J 6 bases, leaving 9 bases between the germline ends. CDR3 size: 13 residues. CDR3 sequence: CASSLGWSSEAFF. CDR3 DNA sequence: TGTGCCAGCAGCTTAGGATGGAGCTCTGAAGCTTTCTTT.

In its sample, this clonotype was seen many times. The rearrangement joins TRBV3-1 to TRBJ2-2; D remains ambiguous. This CDR3 has 11 residues. Germline loops: CDR1 LGHDT, CDR2 YNNKEL (reference sequence). Trimming took 7 bases from V and 6 from J, leaving 6 bases between them. Here the CDR3 reads CASKASGELFF. DNA of the CDR3: TGTGCCAGCAAGGCGTCCGGGGAGCTGTTTTTT.